The TCR beta chain under discussion was sequenced for a study of beta chain features in type 1 diabetes. Investigators reverse transcribed all isolated RNA, so they sequenced expressed TCRB transcripts. Profiled with immunoSEQ multiplex PCR; TCRdb holds only in-frame clones, not every one. The sample contains some 240,000 clones, under 20% of which appear only once. Study observations and caveats: Shortening that was moderate but significant affected the TCRB CDR3s of Type 1 diabetes patients in all four CD4+ subsets.

V dropped 4 bases and J dropped 5; count of bases not matched to a gene: 5. This CDR3 has 15 amino acids. Germline lookup yields CDR1 SNHLY and CDR2 FYNNEI. This clone was seen more than once but under ten times. Its antigen is not known. Post-sort purity exceeded 98% for all sorted populations. The genes are TRBV2 and TRBJ1-4; 9 bases fit TRBD1. The sample consisted of naive CD4+ T cells from blood. The receptor's source is a man aged 25 to 40 with type 1 diabetes. The CDR3 is CASSAGTGRNEKLFF. In DNA form, the CDR3 reads TGTGCCAGCAGTGCCGGGACAGGGCGAAATGAAAAACTGTTTTTT.